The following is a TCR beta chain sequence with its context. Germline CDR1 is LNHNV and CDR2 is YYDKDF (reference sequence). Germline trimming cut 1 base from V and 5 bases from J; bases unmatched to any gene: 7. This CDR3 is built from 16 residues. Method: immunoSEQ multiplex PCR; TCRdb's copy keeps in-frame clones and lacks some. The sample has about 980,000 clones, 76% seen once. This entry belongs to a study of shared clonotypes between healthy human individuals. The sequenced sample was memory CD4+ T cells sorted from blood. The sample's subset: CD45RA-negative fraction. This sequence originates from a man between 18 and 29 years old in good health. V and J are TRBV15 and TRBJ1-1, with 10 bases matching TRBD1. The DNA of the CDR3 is TGTGCCACCAGCAGAGGGACTGGACAGGGGGGGACTGAAGCTTTCTTT. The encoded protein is CATSRGTGQGGTEAFF.